The 23 T cell receptor beta chains below all came from one sample that was sequenced in a study of shared clonotypes between healthy human individuals. Profiled with immunoSEQ multiplex PCR; TCRdb holds only in-frame clones, not every one. In the table there are roughly 200,000 clones, 65% to 70% of which are singletons. The sample consisted of memory CD4+ T cells sorted from blood. Subset described: CD45RA-negative fraction. The receptor source for this set is a man aged 30-40 years in good health.

The chain combines TRBV2 with TRBJ1-5, with D possibly being TRBD1 (6 bases). Germline values: CDR1 SNHLY, CDR2 FYNNEI. V was cut by 8 bases and J by 4 bases, with 9 bases left in between. CDR3 length: 12 residues. In DNA, the CDR3 is TGTGCCAGCCGTACAGGGAATCAGCCCCAGCATTTT. Translating gives CASRTGNQPQHF.

The table lists this clone with many counts. This chain uses TRBV4-2 with TRBJ2-1; TRBD1 might be the D (6 bases). V lost 0 bases and J lost 6, with 15 bases in between. The CDR3 spans 16 residues. Germline V gives CDR1 LGHNA, CDR2 YNFKEQ. CDR3 residues: CASSQEWAGVINEQFF. In nucleotides, the CDR3 is TGTGCCAGCAGCCAAGAGTGGGCAGGGGTTATCAATGAGCAGTTCTTC.

This chain connects TRBV2 to TRBJ2-7; tentatively, D is TRBD1 (6 bases). Trimming shortened V by 9 bases and J by 6 bases, and 18 bases separated the two germline ends. Germline-derived CDR1 and CDR2 are SNHLY and FYNNEI. The CDR3 totals 13 residues. CDR3 amino acids: CASQGRFSSEQYF. The CDR3 DNA reads TGTGCCAGTCAGGGGCGATTCTCTTCCGAGCAGTACTTC.

The chain is built from TRBV5-4 and TRBJ2-5, with D perhaps TRBD1 or TRBD2 (6 bases each). Germline V gives CDR1 SGHNT, CDR2 YYREEE (reference sequence). The CDR3 covers 13 residues. The ends were cut back, 4 bases at V and 5 bases at J, with 12 bases in the middle. The DNA for the CDR3 is TGTGCCAGCAGCGGGGGGCGCGAGGAGACCCAGTACTTC. This gives the protein CASSGGREETQYF.

The V and J genes are TRBV6-5 and TRBJ1-2; possible D gene TRBD1, 5 bases. Trimming removed 4 bases from V and 2 bases from J, with 11 bases in between. Germline CDR1 MNHEY, CDR2 SVGAGI. CDR3 length equals 14 residues. The chain's CDR3 is CASSSGARNYGYTF. In nucleotides, the CDR3 is TGTGCCAGCAGTTCCGGGGCTCGAAACTATGGCTACACCTTC.

The chain recombines TRBV11-2 with TRBJ2-7, with TRBD1 matching over 7 bases. Germline V gene data show CDR1 as SGHAT and CDR2 as FQNNGV. V trimming: 2 bases; J trimming: 2 bases; junction bases outside the gene matches: 9. The CDR3 consists of 16 residues. CDR3 region: CASSLFRGQAAYEQYF. DNA for the CDR3: TGTGCCAGCAGCTTATTTAGGGGGCAGGCAGCCTACGAGCAGTACTTC.

The rearrangement links TRBV6-5 to TRBJ2-7, with TRBD2 as a possible D gene (5 bases). The CDR3 contains 11 residues. In germline, CDR1 is MNHEY, CDR2 SVGAGI. Deletions cut 7 bases from V and 4 bases from J, with 8 bases between. In DNA, the CDR3 is TGTGCCAGCATTTCGGGATACGAGCAGTACTTC. It codes for CASISGYEQYF.

The rearrangement uses TRBV29-1 and TRBJ2-7, with D perhaps TRBD1 (6 bases). Germline V gene data show CDR1 as SQVTM and CDR2 as ANQGSEA. Trimming cost V 6 bases and J 5 bases, with 11 bases left between them. This CDR3 has 11 residues. CDR3 sequence: CSVRTDDEQYF. CDR3 in DNA: TGCAGCGTCAGGACAGACGACGAGCAGTACTTC.

CDR3: CASSIQGAREQYF. The CDR3 nucleotides read TGTGCCAGCAGTATACAGGGGGCTCGTGAGCAGTACTTC. The chain has TRBV2 and TRBJ2-7, with 9 bases aligning to TRBD1. Trimming removed 5 bases from V and 7 bases from J; junction bases left unmatched: 6. Germline assignment: CDR1 SNHLY and CDR2 FYNNEI. The CDR3 has 13 amino acids.

This chain links TRBV5-4 with TRBJ2-7; D gene ambiguous. V was cut by 1 base and J by 1 base, with 12 bases left in between. There are 15 residues in the CDR3. Germline-derived CDR1 and CDR2 are SGHNT and YYREEE (reference sequence). DNA for the CDR3: TGTGCCAGCAGCTTGATGTTGCAGGCGTCCTACGAGCAGTACTTC. It codes for CASSLMLQASYEQYF.

V usage is TRBV9 and J usage is TRBJ2-1, with D possibly called TRBD1 or TRBD2 (5 bases each). This CDR3 is 17 amino acids long. Trimming stripped 3 bases from V and 4 bases from J, with 20 bases between. Looked up from germline, CDR1 is SGDLS and CDR2 is YYNGEE. In DNA, the CDR3 is TGTGCCAGCAGCGCGGGACCAGGGTCCATCTTATACAATGAGCAGTTCTTC. Translation: CASSAGPGSILYNEQFF. Combining the CDR3 with reference TRBV9 and TRBJ2-1 gives the whole variable domain DSGVTQTPKHLITATGQRVTLRCSPRSGDLSVYWYQQSLDQGLQFLIQYYNGEERAKGNILERFSAQQFPDLHSELNLSSLELGDSALYFCASSAGPGSILYNEQFFGPGTRLTVL.

V gene TRBV18 combines with J gene TRBJ2-1; D is unresolved. The ends were cut back, 3 bases at V and 5 bases at J, with 8 bases in the middle. The CDR3 totals 13 residues. Germline V gene data show CDR1 as KGHSH and CDR2 as LQKENI. The CDR3 loop reads CASSPAPDNEQFF. The CDR3 DNA is TGTGCCAGCTCACCGGCTCCAGACAATGAGCAGTTCTTC.

The DNA of the CDR3 is TGTGCCAGCAGTTACCCCGGGGCACCACCTCGGGAGCAGTACTTC. Its translation is CASSYPGAPPREQYF. J is TRBJ2-7 and V is TRBV6-5, with D perhaps being TRBD1 or TRBD2 (5 bases each). Germline lookup yields CDR1 MNHEY and CDR2 SVGAGI. The V end lost 2 bases, the J end lost 7 bases, and 18 bases lay between the germline ends. This CDR3 is built from 15 residues.

The rearrangement uses TRBV5-6 and TRBJ2-7; no firm D call. The V gene lost 1 base and the J gene lost 0 bases, with 20 bases spanning the gap. This CDR3 region has 18 residues. CDR1 and CDR2 from the germline V gene are SGHDT and YYEEEE. CDR3 nucleotides: TGTGCCAGCAGCTTGCTCTCCAGCAGGTTACGAGACTCCTACGAGCAGTACTTC. It translates to CASSLLSSRLRDSYEQYF.

This clone was seen only a few times. The chain combines TRBV4-1 with TRBJ2-2; TRBD1 matches 9 bases. Germline V gene lookup returns CDR1 MGHRA and CDR2 YSYEKL. The length of the CDR3 is 13 residues. The V gene end was trimmed by 6 bases and the J gene end by 6 bases; junction bases not matched to a gene: 2. CDR3 region: CASRRQGAGELFF. The CDR3, as DNA: TGCGCCAGCAGGCGACAGGGGGCCGGGGAGCTGTTTTTT.

This chain connects TRBV4-2 to TRBJ1-2; D is ambiguous. Trimming left V 5 bases short and J 3 bases short, with 13 bases between. This CDR3 contains 14 residues. Germline V CDR1 and CDR2: LGHNA, YNFKEQ. The CDR3 DNA sequence: TGTGCCAGCAGCTTGGTTGGGGAGGACTATGGCTACACCTTC. It is translated as CASSLVGEDYGYTF.

The V gene is TRBV9, the J gene TRBJ2-3, with 7 bases identical to TRBD2. The CDR3 extends over 15 amino acids. V was pared by 4 bases and J by 5 bases, with 10 bases of the junction left unmatched. The V gene's germline CDR1 is SGDLS and CDR2 YYNGEE. CDR3 nucleotides: TGTGCCAGCAGCCCCGGGACTACTAGAATAGATACGCAGTATTTT. Residues: CASSPGTTRIDTQYF. Using reference TRBV9 and TRBJ2-3 for the parts outside the CDR3, the full variable domain is DSGVTQTPKHLITATGQRVTLRCSPRSGDLSVYWYQQSLDQGLQFLIQYYNGEERAKGNILERFSAQQFPDLHSELNLSSLELGDSALYFCASSPGTTRIDTQYFGPGTRLTVL.

The chain employs TRBV25-1 and TRBJ1-1; D uncertain. CDR1 MGHDK and CDR2 SYGVNS come from the germline V gene. The CDR3 loop spans 14 amino acids. V was shortened by 1 base and J by 5 bases, with 11 bases between the two germline ends. CDR3 region: CASSESVSGTEAFF. CDR3 bases: TGTGCCAGCAGTGAATCGGTCAGTGGGACTGAAGCTTTCTTT.

In nucleotides, the CDR3 is TGTGCCAGCAGTCCAAGCGGGAGAGTAGACAATGAGCAGTTCTTC. Amino acids: CASSPSGRVDNEQFF. V is TRBV2 and J is TRBJ2-1, with 8 bases aligning to TRBD2. Germline CDR1 reads SNHLY; CDR2 reads FYNNEI. The V segment lost 5 bases and the J segment 5 bases; nucleotides outside the gene matches: 8. The CDR3 has 15 residues.

The chain links TRBV30 to TRBJ2-5; 10 bases align to TRBD1. The V and J ends lost 2 bases and 0 bases, in that order; junction bases with no gene match: 3. Germline V gene lookup returns CDR1 GTSNPN and CDR2 SVGIG (reference sequence). The CDR3 has 15 residues. CDR3: CAWSRGQGNQETQYF. The CDR3 bases are TGTGCCTGGAGTAGGGGACAGGGGAACCAAGAGACCCAGTACTTC.

This chain connects TRBV10-1 to TRBJ2-1, with unresolved D. The V gene lost 4 bases and the J gene lost 10 bases, with 8 bases spanning the gap. The CDR3 length is 11 residues. The germline gives CDR1 WNHNN, CDR2 SYGVQD (reference sequence). The CDR3 loop is CASSAGTEQFF. The DNA for the CDR3 is TGCGCCAGCAGTGCAGGTACCGAGCAGTTCTTC.

V usage is TRBV19 and J usage is TRBJ2-1, with TRBD2 matching over 8 bases. The CDR3 length is 14 residues. Trimming removed 5 bases from V and 4 bases from J; junction bases left unmatched: 4. The germline gives CDR1 LNHDA, CDR2 SQIVND (reference sequence). The CDR3 region is CASSVAGRYNEQFF. CDR3 nucleotides: TGTGCCAGTAGTGTAGCGGGAAGATACAATGAGCAGTTCTTC.

The genes are TRBV23-1 and TRBJ1-2; no reliable D call. TRBV23-1 counts as an open reading frame of uncertain function. The germline V and J ends were trimmed by 0 bases and 4 bases, with 12 bases remaining between them. The CDR3 covers 15 residues. The CDR3 nucleotides are TGCGCCAGCAGTCAATCTTCCAGTCGGAGCTATGGCTACACCTTC. It codes for CASSQSSSRSYGYTF.